Described below is a single TCR beta chain sequence and its context. This entry belongs to a study of patients and donors after allogeneic stem cell transplantation. This CDR3 region has 12 residues. The V gene lost 6 bases and the J gene lost 3 bases, with 8 bases spanning the gap. Germline lookup yields CDR1 LNHDA and CDR2 SQIVND (reference sequence). TCRdb fed the RT-PCR reads into MiXCR, producing one record per CDR3 protein. The repertoire includes fewer than 180,000 distinct CDR3 sequences, approximately 37% of them detected once, and roughly 52% sits in the top ten. This chain connects TRBV19 to TRBJ1-2; D not certain. This clonotype was sampled from a human donor who was either an allogeneic HSCT recipient or a stem cell or donor lymphocyte infusion donor (not recorded which). It is not recorded whose cells these are; they may come from a transplant donor. Sequencing was performed on blood, either unsorted or a sorted T cell fraction (not recorded which). In DNA form, the CDR3 reads TGTGCCAGTAGAAGGGAATACTATGGCTACACCTTC. It yields the protein CASRREYYGYTF.